The present TCR beta chain was sequenced within a study of naive and memory T cell subsets. This CDR3 spans 13 amino acids. V lost 6 bases and J 0 bases, leaving 8 bases between the germline ends. Germline CDR1 reads SQVTM; CDR2 reads ANQGSEA. The beta constant-region primer was an equimolar mix of two oligonucleotides covering TRBC1 and TRBC2. Ligated cDNA was amplified by four rounds of PCR with nested alpha and beta constant-region primers and SP2. TCRdb ran MiXCR on the UMI-ligation and nested PCR reads and lists one entry per CDR3 protein. The sample consists of around 100,000 distinct CDR3 sequences, around 15% of them appearing once. There are a few counts of this clonotype. Its antigen is unknown. Study-wide points: Naive repertoires, especially CD8, held a few larger clonotypes, possibly memory cells re-expressing CD45RA.

Sequenced material: naive CD8+ T cells from blood. The origin of this receptor is a human donor in good health. The chain couples TRBV29-1 to TRBJ2-2; possibly TRBD1 for D (6 bases). CDR3 bases: TGCAGCGTCAGGGGCTCGAACACCGGGGAGCTGTTTTTT. It yields the protein CSVRGSNTGELFF.